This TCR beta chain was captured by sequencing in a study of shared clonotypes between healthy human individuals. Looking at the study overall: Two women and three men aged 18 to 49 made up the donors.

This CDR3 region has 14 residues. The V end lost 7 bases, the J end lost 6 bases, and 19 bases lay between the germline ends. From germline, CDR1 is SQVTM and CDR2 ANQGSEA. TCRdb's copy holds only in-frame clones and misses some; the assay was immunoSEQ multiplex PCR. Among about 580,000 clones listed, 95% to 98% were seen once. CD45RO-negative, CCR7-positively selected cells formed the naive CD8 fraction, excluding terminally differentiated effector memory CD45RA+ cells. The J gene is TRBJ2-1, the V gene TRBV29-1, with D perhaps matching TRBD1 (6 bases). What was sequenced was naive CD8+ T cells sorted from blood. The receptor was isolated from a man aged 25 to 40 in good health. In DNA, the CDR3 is TGCAGCGCTGTAGGACAGTACAAGTTCAATGAGCAGTTCTTC. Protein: CSAVGQYKFNEQFF.